This T cell receptor beta chain is drawn from a study of response to subunit inactivated influenza vaccine. Study conclusions and caveats: It was the authors' suggestion that each seasonal influenza vaccination recruits few new T cells.

Details on this clonotype: Its antigen is as yet unknown.

One entry per CDR3 protein, called by TCRdb with MiXCR from the RT-PCR reads. The sample has 500,000 to 550,000 distinct CDR3 sequences; less than 7.5% are singletons. The source was PBMCs from blood, collected around 25 months after vaccination. The receptor comes from a man between 45 and 75 years old who received an inactivated influenza vaccine.

The CDR3 sequence is CASRFRDFLNEQYF. In DNA form, the CDR3 reads TGTGCCAGCAGGTTCCGGGATTTTTTGAACGAGCAGTACTTC. The genes are TRBV2 and TRBJ2-7, with D possibly TRBD2 on 5 matching bases. Trimming took off 6 bases at V and 5 bases at J, with 17 bases between the two ends. CDR3 size: 14 residues. Germline loops: CDR1 SNHLY, CDR2 FYNNEI.